This section outlines one T cell receptor beta chain sequence together with its context. Its specificity is unknown. This specimen comes from a study of follicular helper T cells after annual influenza vaccination. Clones were read by immunoSEQ multiplex PCR, and TCRdb kept only the in-frame ones, dropping some. Found here are about 10,000 clones, roughly 80% of them singletons; the top ten hold around 0.43%. Time point described: 2015-2016 season, 7 days after influenza vaccination. General study points: Recurrent ICOS+CD38+ cTfh clonotypes included tetramer and AIM influenza-specific ones.

This receptor was identified in an adult who received the influenza vaccine. Here the sequenced sample was CXCR5+ CD38- circulating T follicular helper cells from blood, taken 7 days after influenza vaccination. As to subset: circulating Tfh, non-naive CD4+CXCR5+PD-1+ (ICOS+CD38+ or ICOS-CD38-).

The CDR3 loop reads CASSDQGLAGDTQYF. CDR3 nucleotides: TGTGCCAGCAGTGACCAGGGACTAGCAGGAGATACGCAGTATTTT. The chain is built from TRBV2 and TRBJ2-3; 9 bases map to TRBD2. Germline CDR1 is SNHLY and CDR2 is FYNNEI. V was pared by 3 bases and J by 5 bases, with 6 bases of the junction left unmatched. The CDR3 spans 15 residues.